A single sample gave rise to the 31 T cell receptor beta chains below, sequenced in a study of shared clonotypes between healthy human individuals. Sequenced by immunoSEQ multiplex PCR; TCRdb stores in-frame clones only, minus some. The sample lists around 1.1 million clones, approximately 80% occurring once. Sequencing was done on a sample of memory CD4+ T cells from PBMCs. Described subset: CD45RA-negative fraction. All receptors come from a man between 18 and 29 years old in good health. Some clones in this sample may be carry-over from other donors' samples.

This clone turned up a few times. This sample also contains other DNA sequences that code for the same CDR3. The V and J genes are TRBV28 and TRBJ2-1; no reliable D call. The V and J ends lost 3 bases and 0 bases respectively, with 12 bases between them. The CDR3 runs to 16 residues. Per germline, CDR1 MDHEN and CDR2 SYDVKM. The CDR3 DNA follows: TGTGCCAGCAGTTTTCCGGCAGGAAGCTCCTACAATGAGCAGTTCTTC. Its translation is CASSFPAGSSYNEQFF.

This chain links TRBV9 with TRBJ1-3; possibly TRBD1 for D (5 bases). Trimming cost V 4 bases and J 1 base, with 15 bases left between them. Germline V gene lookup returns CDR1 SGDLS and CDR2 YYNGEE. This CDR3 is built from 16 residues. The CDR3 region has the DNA TGTGCCAGCAGCCGCATGGGGACCCAGTCTGGAAACACCATATATTTT. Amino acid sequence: CASSRMGTQSGNTIYF.

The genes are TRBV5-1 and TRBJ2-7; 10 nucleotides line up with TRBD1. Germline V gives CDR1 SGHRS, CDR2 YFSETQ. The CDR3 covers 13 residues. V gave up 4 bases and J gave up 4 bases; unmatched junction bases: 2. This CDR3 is CASSMGQGYEQYF. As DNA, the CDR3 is TGCGCCAGCAGCATGGGACAGGGGTACGAGCAGTACTTC.

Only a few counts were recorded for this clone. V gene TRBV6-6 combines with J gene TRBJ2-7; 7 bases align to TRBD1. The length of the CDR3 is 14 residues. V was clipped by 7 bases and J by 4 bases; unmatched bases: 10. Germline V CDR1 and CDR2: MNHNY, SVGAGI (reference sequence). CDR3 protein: CASTPTGKWYEQYF. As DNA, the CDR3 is TGTGCCAGCACCCCGACAGGGAAGTGGTACGAGCAGTACTTC.

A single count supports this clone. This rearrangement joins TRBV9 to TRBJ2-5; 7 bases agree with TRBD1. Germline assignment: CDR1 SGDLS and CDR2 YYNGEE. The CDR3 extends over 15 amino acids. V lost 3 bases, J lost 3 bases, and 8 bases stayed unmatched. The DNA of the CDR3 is TGTGCCAGCAGCGCTGGGCAGGGGGTGGAAGAGACCCAGTACTTC. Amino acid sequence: CASSAGQGVEETQYF. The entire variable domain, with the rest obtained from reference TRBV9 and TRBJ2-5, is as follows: DSGVTQTPKHLITATGQRVTLRCSPRSGDLSVYWYQQSLDQGLQFLIQYYNGEERAKGNILERFSAQQFPDLHSELNLSSLELGDSALYFCASSAGQGVEETQYFGPGTRLLVL.

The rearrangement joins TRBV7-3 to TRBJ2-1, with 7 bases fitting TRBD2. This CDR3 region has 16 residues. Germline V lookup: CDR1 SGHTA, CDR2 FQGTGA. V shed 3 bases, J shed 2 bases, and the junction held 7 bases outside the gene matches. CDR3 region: CASSLIAGAAYNEQFF. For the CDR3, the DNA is TGTGCCAGCAGCTTGATAGCGGGCGCCGCCTACAATGAGCAGTTCTTC.

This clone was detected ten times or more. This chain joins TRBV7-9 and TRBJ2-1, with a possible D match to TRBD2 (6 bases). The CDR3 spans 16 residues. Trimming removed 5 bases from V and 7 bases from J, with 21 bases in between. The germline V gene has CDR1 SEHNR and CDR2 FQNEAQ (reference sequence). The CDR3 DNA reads TGTGCCAGCAGCCTACGGGGACGGGAGAGGGAGAATGAGCAGTTCTTC. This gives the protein CASSLRGRERENEQFF.

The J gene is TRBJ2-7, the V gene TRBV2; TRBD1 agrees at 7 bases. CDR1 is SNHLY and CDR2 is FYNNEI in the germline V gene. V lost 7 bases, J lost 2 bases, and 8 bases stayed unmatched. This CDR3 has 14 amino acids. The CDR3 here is CASTLQGLTYEQYF. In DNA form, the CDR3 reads TGTGCCAGCACCCTACAGGGGTTAACCTACGAGCAGTACTTC.

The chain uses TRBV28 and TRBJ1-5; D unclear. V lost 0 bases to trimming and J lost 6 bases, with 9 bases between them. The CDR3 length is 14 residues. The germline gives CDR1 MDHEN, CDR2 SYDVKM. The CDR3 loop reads CASSLWREGQPQHF. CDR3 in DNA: TGTGCCAGCAGTTTATGGAGGGAGGGTCAGCCCCAGCATTTT.

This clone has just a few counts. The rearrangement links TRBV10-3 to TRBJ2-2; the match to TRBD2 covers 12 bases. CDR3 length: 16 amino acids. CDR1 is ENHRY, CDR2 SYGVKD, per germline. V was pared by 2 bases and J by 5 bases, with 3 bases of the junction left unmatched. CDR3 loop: CAISEASGRGTGELFF. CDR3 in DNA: TGTGCCATCAGTGAGGCTAGCGGGAGGGGAACCGGGGAGCTGTTTTTT.

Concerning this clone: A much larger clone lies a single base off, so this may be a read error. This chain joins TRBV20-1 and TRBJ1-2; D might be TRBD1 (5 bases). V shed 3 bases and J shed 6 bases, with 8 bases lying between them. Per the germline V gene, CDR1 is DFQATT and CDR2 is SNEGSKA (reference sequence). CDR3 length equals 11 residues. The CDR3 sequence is CSASRGDGYTF. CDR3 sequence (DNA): TGCAGTGCTAGCCGGGGGGATGGCTACACCTTC.

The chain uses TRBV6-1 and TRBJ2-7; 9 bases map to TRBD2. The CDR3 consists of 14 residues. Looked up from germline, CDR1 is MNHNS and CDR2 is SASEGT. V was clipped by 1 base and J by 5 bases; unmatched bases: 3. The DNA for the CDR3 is TGTGCCAGCAGTGAAGGGACTAGCGTTAACGAGCAGTACTTC. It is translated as CASSEGTSVNEQYF.

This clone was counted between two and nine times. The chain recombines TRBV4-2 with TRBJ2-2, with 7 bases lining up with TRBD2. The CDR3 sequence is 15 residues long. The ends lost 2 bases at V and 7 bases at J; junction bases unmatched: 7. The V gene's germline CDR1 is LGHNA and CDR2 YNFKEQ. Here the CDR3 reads CASSQFGPGGGELFF. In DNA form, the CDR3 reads TGTGCCAGCAGCCAATTCGGGCCGGGAGGCGGGGAGCTGTTTTTT.

CDR3 nucleotide sequence: TGCGCCAGCAGCCAACAACGGGGCTCGCCGAGCTCCTACGAGCAGTACTTC. Translation gives CASSQQRGSPSSYEQYF. The rearrangement uses TRBV4-1 and TRBJ2-7; the D call may be TRBD1 or TRBD2 (5 bases each). The germline V and J ends were trimmed by 2 bases and 0 bases, with 17 bases remaining between them. The CDR3 spans 17 residues. Germline V gene data show CDR1 as MGHRA and CDR2 as YSYEKL.

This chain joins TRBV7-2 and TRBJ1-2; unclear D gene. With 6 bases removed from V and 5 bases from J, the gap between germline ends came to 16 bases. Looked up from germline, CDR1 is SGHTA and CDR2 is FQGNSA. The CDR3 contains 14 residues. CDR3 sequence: CASRPNLGAYGYTF. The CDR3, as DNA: TGTGCCAGCAGGCCAAACTTGGGAGCGTATGGCTACACCTTC.

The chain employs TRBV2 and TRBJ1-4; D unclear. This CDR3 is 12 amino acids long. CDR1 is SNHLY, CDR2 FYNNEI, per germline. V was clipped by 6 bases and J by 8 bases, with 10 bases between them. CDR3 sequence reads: CASRPGREKLFF. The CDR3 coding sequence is TGTGCCAGCAGGCCCGGACGAGAAAAACTGTTTTTT.

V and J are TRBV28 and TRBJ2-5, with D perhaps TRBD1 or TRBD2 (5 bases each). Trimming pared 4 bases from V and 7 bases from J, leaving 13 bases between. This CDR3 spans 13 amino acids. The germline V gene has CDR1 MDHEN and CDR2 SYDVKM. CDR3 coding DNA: TGTGCCAGCAGTTCGGTGGCAGGGAGGACCCAGTACTTC. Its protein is CASSSVAGRTQYF.

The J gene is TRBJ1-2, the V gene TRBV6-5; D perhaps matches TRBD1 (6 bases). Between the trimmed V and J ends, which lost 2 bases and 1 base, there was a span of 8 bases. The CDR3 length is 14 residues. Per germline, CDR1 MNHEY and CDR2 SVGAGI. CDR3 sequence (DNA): TGTGCCAGCAGTTACCGACAGGTTAACTATGGCTACACCTTC. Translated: CASSYRQVNYGYTF.

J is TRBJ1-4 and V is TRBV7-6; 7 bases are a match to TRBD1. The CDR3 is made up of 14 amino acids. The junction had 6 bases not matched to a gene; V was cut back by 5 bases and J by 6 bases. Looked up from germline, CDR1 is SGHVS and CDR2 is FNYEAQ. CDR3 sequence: CASSTGQLYEKLFF. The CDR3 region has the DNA TGTGCCAGCAGCACGGGACAGCTTTATGAAAAACTGTTTTTT.

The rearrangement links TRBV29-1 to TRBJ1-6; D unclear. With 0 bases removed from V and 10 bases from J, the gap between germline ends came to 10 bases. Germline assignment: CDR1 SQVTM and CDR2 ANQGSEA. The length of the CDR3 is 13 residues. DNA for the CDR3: TGCAGCGTTGAAGAAGTCCCTGGCTCACCCCTCCACTTT. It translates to CSVEEVPGSPLHF.

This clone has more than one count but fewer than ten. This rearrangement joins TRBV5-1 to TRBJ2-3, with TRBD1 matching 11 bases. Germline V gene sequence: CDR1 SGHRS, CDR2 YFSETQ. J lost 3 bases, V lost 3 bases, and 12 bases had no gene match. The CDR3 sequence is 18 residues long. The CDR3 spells CASSYGQGAWAGTDTQYF. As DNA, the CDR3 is TGCGCCAGCAGCTACGGACAGGGGGCGTGGGCCGGGACAGATACGCAGTATTTT.

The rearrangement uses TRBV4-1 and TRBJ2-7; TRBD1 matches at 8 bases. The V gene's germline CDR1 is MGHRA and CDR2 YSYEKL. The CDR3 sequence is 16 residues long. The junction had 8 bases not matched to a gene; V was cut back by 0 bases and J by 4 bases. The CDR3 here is CASSQDEARGRYEQYF. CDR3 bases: TGCGCCAGCAGCCAAGATGAGGCCAGGGGGCGGTACGAGCAGTACTTC.

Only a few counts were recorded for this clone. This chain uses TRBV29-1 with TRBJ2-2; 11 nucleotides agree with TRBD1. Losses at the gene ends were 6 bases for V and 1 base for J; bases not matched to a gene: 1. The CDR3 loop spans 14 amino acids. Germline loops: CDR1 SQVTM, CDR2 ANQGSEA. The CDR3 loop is CSVGTGGNTGELFF. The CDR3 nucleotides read TGCAGCGTCGGGACAGGGGGGAACACCGGGGAGCTGTTTTTT.

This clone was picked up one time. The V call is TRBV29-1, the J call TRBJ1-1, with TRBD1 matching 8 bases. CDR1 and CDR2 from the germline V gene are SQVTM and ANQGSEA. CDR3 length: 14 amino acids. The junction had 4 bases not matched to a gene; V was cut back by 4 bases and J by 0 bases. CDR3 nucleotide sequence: TGCAGCGTTGTCCGACAGGGGATGAACACTGAAGCTTTCTTT. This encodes CSVVRQGMNTEAFF.

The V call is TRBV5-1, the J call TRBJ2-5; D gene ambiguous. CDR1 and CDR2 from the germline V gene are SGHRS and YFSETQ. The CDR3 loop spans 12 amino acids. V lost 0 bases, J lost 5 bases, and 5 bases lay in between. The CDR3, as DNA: TGCGCCAGCAGCTTGGCCTGGGAGACCCAGTACTTC. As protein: CASSLAWETQYF. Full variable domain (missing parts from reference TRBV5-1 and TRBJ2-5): KAGVTQTPRYLIKTRGQQVTLSCSPISGHRSVSWYQQTPGQGLQFLFEYFSETQRNKGNFPGRFSGRQFSNSRSEMNVSTLELGDSALYLCASSLAWETQYFGPGTRLLVL.

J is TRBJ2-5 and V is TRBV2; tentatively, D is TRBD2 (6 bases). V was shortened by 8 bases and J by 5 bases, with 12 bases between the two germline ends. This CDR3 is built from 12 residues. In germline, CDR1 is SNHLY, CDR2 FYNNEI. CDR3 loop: CASRIGGETQYF. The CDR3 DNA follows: TGTGCCAGCCGGATTGGGGGGGAGACCCAGTACTTC.

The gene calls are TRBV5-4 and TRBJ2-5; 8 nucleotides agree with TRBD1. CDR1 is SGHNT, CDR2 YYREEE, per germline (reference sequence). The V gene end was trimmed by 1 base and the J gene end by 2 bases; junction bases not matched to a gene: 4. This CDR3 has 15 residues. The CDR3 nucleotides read TGTGCCAGCAGCTTGTCAGGGGGCCGACAAGAGACCCAGTACTTC. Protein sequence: CASSLSGGRQETQYF.

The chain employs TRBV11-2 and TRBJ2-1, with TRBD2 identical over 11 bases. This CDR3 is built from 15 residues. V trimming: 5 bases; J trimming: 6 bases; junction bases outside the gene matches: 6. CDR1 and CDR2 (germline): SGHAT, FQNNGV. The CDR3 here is CASSGSGRAVNEQFF. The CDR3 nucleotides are TGTGCCAGCAGCGGTAGCGGGAGGGCCGTCAATGAGCAGTTCTTC.

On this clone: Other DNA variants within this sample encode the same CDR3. The CDR3 DNA reads TGCGCCAGCAGCCTGGGACGGAAAGAGACCCAGTACTTC. Amino acid sequence: CASSLGRKETQYF. This sequence joins TRBV5-1 and TRBJ2-5, with D perhaps assigned TRBD1 or TRBD2 (5 bases each). Germline V gene sequence: CDR1 SGHRS, CDR2 YFSETQ. The CDR3 runs to 13 residues. Trimming took 4 bases from V and 3 from J, leaving 10 bases between them. Looking up the rest from reference TRBV5-1 and TRBJ2-5 gives the full variable domain: KAGVTQTPRYLIKTRGQQVTLSCSPISGHRSVSWYQQTPGQGLQFLFEYFSETQRNKGNFPGRFSGRQFSNSRSEMNVSTLELGDSALYLCASSLGRKETQYFGPGTRLLVL.

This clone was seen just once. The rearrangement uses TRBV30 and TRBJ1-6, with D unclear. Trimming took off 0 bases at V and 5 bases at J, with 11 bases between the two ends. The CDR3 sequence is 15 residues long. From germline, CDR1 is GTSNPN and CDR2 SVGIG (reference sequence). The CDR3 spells CAWSVLGYDNSPLHF. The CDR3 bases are TGTGCCTGGAGTGTACTAGGTTATGATAATTCACCCCTCCACTTT.

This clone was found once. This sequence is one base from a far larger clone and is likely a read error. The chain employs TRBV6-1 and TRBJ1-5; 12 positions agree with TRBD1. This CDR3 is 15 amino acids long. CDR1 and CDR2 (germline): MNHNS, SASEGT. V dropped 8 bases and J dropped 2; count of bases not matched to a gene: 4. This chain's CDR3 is CASRDRGRGNQPQHF. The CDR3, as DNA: TGTGCCAGCCGGGACAGGGGGCGGGGCAATCAGCCCCAGCATTTT.